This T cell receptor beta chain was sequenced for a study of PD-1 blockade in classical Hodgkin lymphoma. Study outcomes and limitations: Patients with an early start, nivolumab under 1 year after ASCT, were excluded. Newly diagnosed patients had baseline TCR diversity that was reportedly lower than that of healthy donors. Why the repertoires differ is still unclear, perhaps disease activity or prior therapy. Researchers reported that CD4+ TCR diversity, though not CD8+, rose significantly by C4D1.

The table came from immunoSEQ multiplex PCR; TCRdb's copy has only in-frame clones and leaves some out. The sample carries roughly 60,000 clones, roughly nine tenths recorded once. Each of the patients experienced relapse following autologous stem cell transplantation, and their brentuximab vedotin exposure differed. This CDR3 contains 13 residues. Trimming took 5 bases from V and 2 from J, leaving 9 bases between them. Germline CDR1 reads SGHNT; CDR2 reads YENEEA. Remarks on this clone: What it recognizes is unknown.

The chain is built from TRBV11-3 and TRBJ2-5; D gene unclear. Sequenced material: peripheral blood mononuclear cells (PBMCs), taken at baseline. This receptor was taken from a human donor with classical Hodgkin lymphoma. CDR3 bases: TGTGCCAGCAGCAGGGAAGGACAAGAGACCCAGTACTTC. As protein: CASSREGQETQYF.